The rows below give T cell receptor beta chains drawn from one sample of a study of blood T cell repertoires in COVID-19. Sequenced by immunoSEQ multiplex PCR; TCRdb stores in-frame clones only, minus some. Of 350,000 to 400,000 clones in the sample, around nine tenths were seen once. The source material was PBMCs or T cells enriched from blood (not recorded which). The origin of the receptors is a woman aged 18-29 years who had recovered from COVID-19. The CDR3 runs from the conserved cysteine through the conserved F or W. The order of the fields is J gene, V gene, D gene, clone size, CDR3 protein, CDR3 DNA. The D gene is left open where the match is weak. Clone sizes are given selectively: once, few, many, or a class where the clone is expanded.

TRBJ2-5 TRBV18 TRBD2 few CASSPDPMQGGQETQYF TGTGCCAGCTCACCGGATCCCATGCAGGGAGGGCAAGAGACCCAGTACTTC
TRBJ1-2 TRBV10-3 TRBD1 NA CAISDPPTGGLTYGYTF TGTGCCATCAGTGATCCACCGACAGGGGGGTTGACCTATGGCTACACCTTC
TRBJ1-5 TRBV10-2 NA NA CASIPGQNCDQPQHF TGCGCCAGCATCCCCGGACAGAATTGCGATCAGCCCCAGCATTTT
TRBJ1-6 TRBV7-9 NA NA CASSRATGSPLHF TGTGCCAGCAGCCGAGCCACAGGGTCACCCCTCCACTTT
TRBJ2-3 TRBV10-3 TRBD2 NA CAISDGLAGGGSSTDTQYF TGTGCCATCAGTGACGGACTAGCGGGGGGCGGATCTAGCACAGATACGCAGTATTTT
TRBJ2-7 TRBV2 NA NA CASSWDIAYEQYF TGTGCCAGCAGTTGGGACATTGCCTACGAGCAGTACTTC
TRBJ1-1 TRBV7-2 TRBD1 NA CASSVDRVGNTEAFF TGTGCCAGCAGCGTGGACAGGGTGGGGAACACTGAAGCTTTCTTT
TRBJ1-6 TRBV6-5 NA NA CASSYSGVGNSPLHF TGTGCCAGCAGTTACTCAGGGGTTGGCAATTCACCCCTCCACTTT
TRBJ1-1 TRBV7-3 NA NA CASSRLRGTEAFF TGTGCCAGCAGCCGACTCCGGGGGACTGAAGCTTTCTTT
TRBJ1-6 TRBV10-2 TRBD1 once CASSEGLPDRVGSPLHF TGCGCCAGCAGTGAGGGGTTACCGGACAGGGTAGGTTCACCCCTCCACTTT